This T cell receptor beta chain was identified in a study of T and B cells in COVID-19 patients. As for the study in general: At median age approximately 30 years, recovered patients were younger than active-infection patients at more than 65.

TRB rearrangements were amplified by multiplex PCR with BIOMED2 TRB-A/B primers. TCRdb re-called the multiplex PCR reads with MiXCR, one entry per CDR3 protein. Of about 5,200 distinct CDR3 sequences listed, 25% to 35% are singletons. Each TRB amplification used 250-500 ng of genomic DNA from blood. The sequenced material came from blood. This sequence originates from a human donor with active COVID-19.

CDR3: CSARPSQDGGLAGGDTGELFF. The DNA for the CDR3 is TGCAGTGCTAGACCGAGCCAGGACGGGGGACTAGCGGGGGGGGACACCGGGGAGCTGTTTTTT. The chain has TRBV20-1 and TRBJ2-2; 16 bases fit TRBD2. Germline trimming cut 2 bases from V and 3 bases from J; bases unmatched to any gene: 15. The CDR3 length is 21 residues. The germline V gene has CDR1 DFQATT and CDR2 SNEGSKA (reference sequence).